This TCR beta chain appears in the sequencing data of a study of cytomegalovirus exposure and HLA in healthy donors. Study-wide results and limits: The study dropped some indistinguishable V segments, TRBV6-2 and TRBV6-3 among them. The study put 160 or so TCR beta chains on its list as cytomegalovirus-associated. Rare sequences made up most TCRs, while some public TCRs were found in many donors. Solely CMV serostatus was available to characterize immune exposure.

The study ran its PCR with 60 Vbeta and 13 Jbeta primers. Sequencing used immunoSEQ multiplex PCR; TCRdb keeps in-frame clones, though not all of them. The repertoire has approximately 150,000 clones, approximately 79% of them found once; the top ten carry over 0.6%. V was cut by 4 bases and J by 1 base, with 20 bases left in between. Germline CDR1 reads MNHNS; CDR2 reads SASEGT. CDR3 size: 17 residues. About this clone: The target antigen is unknown.

The chain links TRBV6-1 to TRBJ2-7, with D possibly being TRBD2 (6 bases). The material sequenced was PBMCs. This TCR came from a male donor in good health and CMV-seronegative. The CDR3 DNA sequence: TGTGCCAGCAGTGGCCGGGACTCAGGCCGGGGGTCCTACGAGCAGTACTTC. The encoded protein is CASSGRDSGRGSYEQYF.